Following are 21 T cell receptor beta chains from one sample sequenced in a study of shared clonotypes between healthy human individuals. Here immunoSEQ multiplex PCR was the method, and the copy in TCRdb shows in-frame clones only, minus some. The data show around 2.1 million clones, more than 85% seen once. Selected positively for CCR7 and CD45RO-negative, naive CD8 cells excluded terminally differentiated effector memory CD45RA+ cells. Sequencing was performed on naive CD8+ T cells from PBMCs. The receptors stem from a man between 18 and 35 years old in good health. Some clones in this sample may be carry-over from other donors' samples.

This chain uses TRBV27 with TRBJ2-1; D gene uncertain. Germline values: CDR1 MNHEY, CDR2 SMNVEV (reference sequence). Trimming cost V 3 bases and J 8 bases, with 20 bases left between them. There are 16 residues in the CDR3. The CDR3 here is CASSFTLASALDEQFF. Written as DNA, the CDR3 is TGTGCCAGCAGTTTTACTCTGGCTAGTGCGTTGGATGAGCAGTTCTTC.

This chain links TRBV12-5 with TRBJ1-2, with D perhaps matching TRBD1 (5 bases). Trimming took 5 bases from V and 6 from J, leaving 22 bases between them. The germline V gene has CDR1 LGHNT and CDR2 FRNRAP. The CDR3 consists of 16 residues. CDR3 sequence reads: CASGPTATAPGDGYTF. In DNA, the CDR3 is TGTGCTAGTGGTCCAACGGCGACGGCCCCGGGGGATGGCTACACCTTC.

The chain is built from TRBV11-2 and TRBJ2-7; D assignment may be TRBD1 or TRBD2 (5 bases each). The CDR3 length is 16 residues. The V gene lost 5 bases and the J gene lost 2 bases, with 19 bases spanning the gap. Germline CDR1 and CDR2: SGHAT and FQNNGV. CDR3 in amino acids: CASSRGGYSVPYEQYF. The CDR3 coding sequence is TGTGCCAGCAGCCGTGGGGGATACAGCGTACCCTACGAGCAGTACTTC.

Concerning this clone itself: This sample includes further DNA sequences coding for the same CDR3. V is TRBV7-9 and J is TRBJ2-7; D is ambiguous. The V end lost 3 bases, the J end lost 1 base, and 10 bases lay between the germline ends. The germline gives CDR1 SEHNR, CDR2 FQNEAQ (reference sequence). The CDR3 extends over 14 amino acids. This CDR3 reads CASSLVDGSYEQYF. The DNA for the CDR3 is TGTGCCAGCAGCTTGGTAGATGGATCCTACGAGCAGTACTTC.

The CDR3 region has the DNA TGTGCCAGCAGCGCCGGGGACCGGGAGACCCAGTACTTC. This encodes CASSAGDRETQYF. The rearrangement uses TRBV13 and TRBJ2-5; either TRBD1 or TRBD2 may fit D (5 bases each). The germline gives CDR1 PRHDT, CDR2 FYEKMQ (reference sequence). This CDR3 region has 13 residues. V gave up 5 bases and J gave up 5 bases, with 12 bases separating them.

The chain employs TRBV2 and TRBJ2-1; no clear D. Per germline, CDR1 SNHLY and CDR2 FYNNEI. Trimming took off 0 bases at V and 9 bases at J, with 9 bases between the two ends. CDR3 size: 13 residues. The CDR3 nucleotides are TGTGCCAGCAGTGAAGCGGGCCCCCGTGAGCAGTTCTTC. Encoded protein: CASSEAGPREQFF.

In DNA, the CDR3 is TGTGCCAGCAGCCAAGATCTGCGGGGTAGCTCCTACAATGAGCAGTTCTTC. Protein sequence: CASSQDLRGSSYNEQFF. The chain employs TRBV4-2 and TRBJ2-1, with a tentative D call TRBD2 (6 bases). Germline lookup yields CDR1 LGHNA and CDR2 YNFKEQ. V was cut by 0 bases and J by 0 bases, with 12 bases left in between. The CDR3 has 17 amino acids.

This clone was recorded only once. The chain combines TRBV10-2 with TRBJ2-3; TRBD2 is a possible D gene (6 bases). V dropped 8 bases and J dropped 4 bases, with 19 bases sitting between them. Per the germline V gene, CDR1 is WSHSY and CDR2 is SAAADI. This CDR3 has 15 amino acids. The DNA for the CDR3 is TGCGCCAGCCAACCCACTAGCTTTCGAGCAGATACGCAGTATTTT. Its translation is CASQPTSFRADTQYF.

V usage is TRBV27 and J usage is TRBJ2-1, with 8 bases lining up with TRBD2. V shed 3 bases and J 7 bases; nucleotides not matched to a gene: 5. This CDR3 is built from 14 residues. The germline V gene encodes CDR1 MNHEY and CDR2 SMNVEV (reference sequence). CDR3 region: CASSFGQRGNEQFF. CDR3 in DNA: TGTGCCAGCAGTTTTGGGCAGCGGGGGAATGAGCAGTTCTTC.

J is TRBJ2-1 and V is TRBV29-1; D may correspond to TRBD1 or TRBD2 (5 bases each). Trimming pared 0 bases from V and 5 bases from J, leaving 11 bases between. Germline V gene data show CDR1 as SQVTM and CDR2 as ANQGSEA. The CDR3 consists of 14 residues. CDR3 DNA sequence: TGCAGCGTTGAAGATCCGGGACCCAACAATGAGCAGTTCTTC. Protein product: CSVEDPGPNNEQFF.

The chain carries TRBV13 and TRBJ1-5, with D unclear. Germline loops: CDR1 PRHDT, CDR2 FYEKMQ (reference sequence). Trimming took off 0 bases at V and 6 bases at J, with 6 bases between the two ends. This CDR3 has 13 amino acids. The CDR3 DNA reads TGTGCCAGCAGCTTAGGAAAGGTTCAGCCCCAGCATTTT. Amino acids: CASSLGKVQPQHF. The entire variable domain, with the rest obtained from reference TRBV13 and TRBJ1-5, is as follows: AAGVIQSPRHLIKEKRETATLKCYPIPRHDTVYWYQQGPGQDPQFLISFYEKMQSDKGSIPDRFSAQQFSDYHSELNMSSLELGDSALYFCASSLGKVQPQHFGDGTRLSIL.

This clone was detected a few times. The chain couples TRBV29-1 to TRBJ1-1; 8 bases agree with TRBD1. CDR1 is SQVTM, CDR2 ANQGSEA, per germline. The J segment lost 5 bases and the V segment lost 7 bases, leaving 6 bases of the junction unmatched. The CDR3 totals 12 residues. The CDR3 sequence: CSARGLGTEAFF. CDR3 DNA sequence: TGCAGCGCCAGGGGGCTGGGGACTGAAGCTTTCTTT.

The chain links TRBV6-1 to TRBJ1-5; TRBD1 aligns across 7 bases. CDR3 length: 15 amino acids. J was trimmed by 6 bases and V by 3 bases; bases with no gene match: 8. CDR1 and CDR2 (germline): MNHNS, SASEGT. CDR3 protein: CASSDPTGVSQPQHF. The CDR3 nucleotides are TGTGCCAGCAGTGACCCAACAGGGGTGAGTCAGCCCCAGCATTTT.

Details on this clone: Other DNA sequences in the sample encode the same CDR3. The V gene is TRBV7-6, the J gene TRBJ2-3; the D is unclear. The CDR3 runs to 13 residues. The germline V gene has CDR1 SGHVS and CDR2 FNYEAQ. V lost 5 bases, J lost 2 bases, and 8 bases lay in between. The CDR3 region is CASSLGPTDTQYF. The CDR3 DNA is TGTGCCAGCAGCCTCGGGCCCACAGATACGCAGTATTTT.

CDR3: CASSSLRQSSYNEQFF. DNA of the CDR3: TGTGCCAGCAGCTCCTTGCGACAGAGCTCCTACAATGAGCAGTTCTTC. The J gene is TRBJ2-1, the V gene TRBV11-3, with a possible D match to TRBD1 (5 bases). This CDR3 comprises 16 residues. Germline-derived CDR1 and CDR2 are SGHNT and YENEEA. The V end lost 4 bases, the J end lost 0 bases, and 13 bases lay between the germline ends.

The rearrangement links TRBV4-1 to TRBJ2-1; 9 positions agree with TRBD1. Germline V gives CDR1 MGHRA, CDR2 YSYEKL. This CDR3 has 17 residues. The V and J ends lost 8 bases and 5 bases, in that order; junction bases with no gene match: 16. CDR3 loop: CASHTRYRDRVNNEQFF. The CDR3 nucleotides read TGCGCCAGCCACACCAGATACCGGGACAGGGTCAACAATGAGCAGTTCTTC.

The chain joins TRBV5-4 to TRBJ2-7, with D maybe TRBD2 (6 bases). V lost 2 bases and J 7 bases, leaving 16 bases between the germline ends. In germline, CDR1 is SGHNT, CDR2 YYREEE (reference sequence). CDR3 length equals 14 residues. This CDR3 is CASSFFLGTGEQYF. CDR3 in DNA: TGTGCCAGCAGCTTTTTCCTGGGGACTGGGGAGCAGTACTTC.

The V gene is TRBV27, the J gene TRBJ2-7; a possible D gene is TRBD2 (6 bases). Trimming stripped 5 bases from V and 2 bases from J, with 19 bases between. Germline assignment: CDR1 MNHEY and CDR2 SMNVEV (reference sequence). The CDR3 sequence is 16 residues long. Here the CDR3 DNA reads TGTGCCAGCAGTCCGAGTCAACGCGGGACGGCCTACGAGCAGTACTTC. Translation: CASSPSQRGTAYEQYF.

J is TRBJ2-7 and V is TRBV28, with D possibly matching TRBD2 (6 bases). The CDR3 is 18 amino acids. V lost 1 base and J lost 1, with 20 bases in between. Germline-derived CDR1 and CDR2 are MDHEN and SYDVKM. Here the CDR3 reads CASSLSGRWGELSYEQYF. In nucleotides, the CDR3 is TGTGCCAGCAGTTTATCTGGCAGGTGGGGGGAGCTGTCCTACGAGCAGTACTTC.

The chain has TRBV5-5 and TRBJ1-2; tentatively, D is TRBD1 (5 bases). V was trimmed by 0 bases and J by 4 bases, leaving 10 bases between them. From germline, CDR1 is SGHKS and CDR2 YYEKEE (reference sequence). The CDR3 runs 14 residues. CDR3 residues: CASSLAPGFYGYTF. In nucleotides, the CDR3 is TGTGCCAGCAGCTTGGCCCCAGGGTTCTATGGCTACACCTTC.

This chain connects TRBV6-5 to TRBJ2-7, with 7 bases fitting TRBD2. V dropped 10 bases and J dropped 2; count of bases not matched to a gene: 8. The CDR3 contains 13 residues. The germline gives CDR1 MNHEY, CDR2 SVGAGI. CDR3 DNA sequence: TGTGCCACTAAGCCCGGGACTACCTACGAGCAGTACTTC. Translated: CATKPGTTYEQYF.